This TCR beta chain was captured in a study of T-cell memory formation after mild COVID-19. Across the whole study: TCR clusters were largely donor specific.

It was 5'RACE with constant-segment primers that produced the TCR alpha and TCR beta cDNA libraries, which carried sample barcodes and UMIs. TCRdb processed the 5' RACE reads anew with MiXCR; each CDR3 protein has one entry. The data show under 200,000 distinct CDR3 sequences, with 9.5% to 13% seen just once and about 3.5% held by the top ten. Study conclusions and caveats: Memory from before infection featured some responding clones, which suggests cross-reactive memory joined. Clones which contracted sat mainly in CM and EM if CD4+, and in EMRA if CD8+.

Remarks on this clonotype: Its antigen is currently unknown.

This TCR derives from a man younger than 35 who had mild COVID-19 (a few samples of this study predate the infection). Cell type and time point are not known. Sample: PBMCs or a T cell subset sorted from them (not recorded which).

The CDR3 DNA reads TGTGCCAGCAGCTTGCGGACTAATCAGCCCCAGCATTTT. As protein: CASSLRTNQPQHF. V gene TRBV5-5 combines with J gene TRBJ1-5; unclear D gene. The germline V gene has CDR1 SGHKS and CDR2 YYEKEE (reference sequence). Trimming cost V 1 base and J 4 bases, with 6 bases left between them. The CDR3 has 13 residues.